Sequencing of this T cell receptor beta chain was carried out in a study of blood T cell repertoires in COVID-19. Study at large: COVID-19 samples collected from the United States, Italy and Spain covered acute and convalescent phases.

CDR1 is MDHEN, CDR2 SYDVKM, per germline. The CDR3 runs to 12 residues. Only in-frame clones appear in the TCRdb table, and some are missing; sequencing was by immunoSEQ multiplex PCR. The sample includes about 73,000 clones, roughly four fifths seen only once; the top ten take about 2.2%. The sequencing sample was made of peripheral blood. This rearrangement joins TRBV28 to TRBJ2-3; a possible D gene is TRBD2 (6 bases). The sequence was collected from a man in his sixties or seventies with COVID-19, enrolled during active disease. CDR3 bases: TGTGCTTACGGGGGAAGCACAGATACGCAGTATTTT. Translated: CAYGGSTDTQYF.